These 8 T cell receptor beta chains originate from one sample sequenced in a study of Ad26.COV2.S vaccination and SARS-CoV-2 variants. Sample treatment: around 19 received Ad26.COV2.S at low or high dose, single or two shots; about 5 received placebo; per-sample allocation not given. The samples date from day 63 after the first vaccine or placebo injection. Clones were read by immunoSEQ multiplex PCR, and TCRdb kept only the in-frame ones, dropping some. This table holds about half a million clones, around 89% found once. The source was peripheral blood, collected in a trial of Ad26.COV2.S vaccine versus placebo. These receptors came from a person between 18 and 59 years old who received the Ad26.COV2.S COVID-19 vaccine or a placebo.

In DNA form, the CDR3 reads TGTGCCAGCAGCTCACTAGCGGGAGTAGAGACCCAGTACTTC. It is translated as CASSSLAGVETQYF. The chain joins TRBV7-3 to TRBJ2-5, with 11 bases aligning to TRBD2. The CDR3 is 14 residues long. CDR1 and CDR2 from the germline V gene are SGHTA and FQGTGA. V lost 4 bases, J lost 4 bases, and 2 bases stayed unmatched.

With respect to this clone: Within the sample, other DNA sequences also encode this same CDR3. The V gene is TRBV28, the J gene TRBJ2-3; 11 bases agree with TRBD2. Trimming took 8 bases from V and 2 from J; bases not matched to a gene: 3. The germline gives CDR1 MDHEN, CDR2 SYDVKM. The CDR3 extends over 14 amino acids. CDR3 in DNA: TGTGCCAGCCGACTAGCGGGATCCACAGATACGCAGTATTTT. Translated, it gives CASRLAGSTDTQYF.

The chain has TRBV11-2 and TRBJ1-4; 7 positions agree with TRBD1. V trimming: 5 bases; J trimming: 5 bases; junction bases outside the gene matches: 8. This CDR3 region has 15 residues. Germline-derived CDR1 and CDR2 are SGHAT and FQNNGV. CDR3 sequence reads: CASSGVGGRNEKLFF. The CDR3 nucleotides read TGTGCCAGCAGCGGAGTAGGGGGCCGAAATGAAAAACTGTTTTTT.

This chain links TRBV2 with TRBJ1-1; a weak D match, TRBD1 (6 bases). V was clipped by 11 bases and J by 8 bases, with 18 bases between them. The CDR3 spans 12 residues. Looked up from germline, CDR1 is SNHLY and CDR2 is FYNNEI. As DNA, the CDR3 is TGTGCCGGACTCGAGGGGGGGGTAGAAGCTTTCTTT. Translating it yields CAGLEGGVEAFF.

This clone was seen once. V is TRBV18 and J is TRBJ2-3, with 14 positions matching TRBD2. This CDR3 region has 17 residues. Germline V gene data show CDR1 as KGHSH and CDR2 as LQKENI. J gave up 4 bases and V 3 bases, and 6 bases lay outside the gene matches. CDR3 in amino acids: CASSPRLAGGRSDTQYF. The CDR3 DNA reads as TGTGCCAGCTCACCCCGACTAGCGGGAGGGCGGTCAGATACGCAGTATTTT.

The chain carries TRBV5-4 and TRBJ1-2; 7 nucleotides match TRBD1. Germline V CDR1 and CDR2: SGHNT, YYREEE (reference sequence). After removal of 0 bases from V and 6 bases from J, the junction contained 11 bases not matched to a gene. The CDR3 runs to 16 residues. Written as DNA, the CDR3 is TGTGCCAGCAGCTTGGTTGGCGACAGGGTGGATGATGGCTACACCTTC. It encodes CASSLVGDRVDDGYTF.

This sequence joins TRBV2 and TRBJ1-1; D unclear. This CDR3 contains 13 residues. V was pared by 1 base and J by 0 bases, with 3 bases between. Germline lookup yields CDR1 SNHLY and CDR2 FYNNEI. CDR3 sequence reads: CASSEGVNTEAFF. The DNA for the CDR3 is TGTGCCAGCAGTGAAGGGGTGAACACTGAAGCTTTCTTT. Full variable domain (rest looked up from reference TRBV2 and TRBJ1-1): EPEVTQTPSHQVTQMGQEVILRCVPISNHLYFYWYRQILGQKVEFLVSFYNNEISEKSEIFDDQFSVERPDGSNFTLKIRSTKLEDSAMYFCASSEGVNTEAFFGQGTRLTVV.

The chain uses TRBV3-1 (or the pseudogene TRBV3-2) and TRBJ1-5; no firm D call. This CDR3 is 15 amino acids long. Trimming pared 3 bases from V and 0 bases from J, leaving 9 bases between. Looked up from germline, CDR1 is LGHDT and CDR2 is YNNKEL (reference sequence). DNA of the CDR3: TGTGCCAGCAGCCAGGGAACTCTTAGCAATCAGCCCCAGCATTTT. Translating it yields CASSQGTLSNQPQHF.